This is a list of T cell receptor beta chains from one sample in a study of metastatic and nonmetastatic thyroid tumors. Using MiXCR, TCRdb re-called clones from the PCR reads. The data contain about 92,000 clones, 14% to 15% of them seen just once; the ten biggest clones take up around 3.3%. The sequenced material came from blood. These receptors all stem from a female donor with papillary thyroid cancer or a benign thyroid nodule (not recorded which). Some clones in this sample may be carry-over from other donors' samples. CDR3s include the opening cysteine and the closing phenylalanine or tryptophan. D genes are given only for firm matches. Some rows mark clone size as missing; the rest say once, few, many or name a class of expanded clone.

TGTGCCAGCTCACCAACAGGGACCCGAGAGACCCAGTACTTC CASSPTGTRETQYF TRBJ2-5 TRBV18 NA many
TGTGCCAGTAGTATAGGGAGATCCTCCTACAATGAGCAGTTCTTC CASSIGRSSYNEQFF TRBJ2-1 TRBV19 NA many
TGTGCCAGCAGAACCGATTCGAACACCGGGGAGCTGTTTTTT CASRTDSNTGELFF TRBJ2-2 TRBV7-3 NA many
TGTGCCAGCTCTGACAGGTTGGAAGATACGCAGTATTTT CASSDRLEDTQYF TRBJ2-3 TRBV6-4 NA many
TGTGCCAGCAGCTTAGAGCAGGCGCAGTTCTTC CASSLEQAQFF TRBJ2-1 TRBV7-9 NA many
TGCAGTGCAGGGACTAGCGGGGTGTCCTACGAGCAGTACTTC CSAGTSGVSYEQYF TRBJ2-7 TRBV20-1 TRBD2 NA
TGTGCCTGGAGTGCCGACTTAAGGCAGCCCCAGCATTTT CAWSADLRQPQHF TRBJ1-5 TRBV30 NA many
TGTGCCAGCAGTATCCGGGACAGGGTTCCCTACAATGAGCAGTTCTTC CASSIRDRVPYNEQFF TRBJ2-1 TRBV25-1 TRBD1 many
TGTGCCAGCAGTGACCACCGAAACACCGGGGAGCTGTTTTTT CASSDHRNTGELFF TRBJ2-2 TRBV6-1 NA many
TGTGCCAGCAGCTCGGACAGGGCTAACGGAAAACTGTTTTTT CASSSDRANGKLFF TRBJ1-4 TRBV5-4 TRBD1 NA
TGTGCCAGCTCAGCATCGACAGGCTACCAAGAGACCCAGTACTTC CASSASTGYQETQYF TRBJ2-5 TRBV18 NA many
TGTGCCAGCAGCTTAGGGGACAGGCCCAGGGAGGGAGCTTTCTTT CASSLGDRPREGAFF TRBJ1-1 TRBV7-2 TRBD1 many
TGCAGTGCTAGAACGGGACAGGCCGCTAACTATGGCTACACCTTC CSARTGQAANYGYTF TRBJ1-2 TRBV20-1 TRBD1 many
TGTGCCAGCAGAGGCAGGGATCATGGCTACACCTTC CASRGRDHGYTF TRBJ1-2 TRBV3-1 NA many
TGCGCCAGCAGCCCGGGCCCGGGGGACACTGAAGCTTTCTTT CASSPGPGDTEAFF TRBJ1-1 TRBV5-1 NA many
TGTGCCAGCAGCAAAATCCAACCTTACGTGGGCCAGACCCAGCATTTT CASSKIQPYVGQTQHF TRBJ1-5 TRBV6-1 NA few
TGTGCCAGCAGTTTATTGGAGTCTCAGCCCCAGCATTTT CASSLLESQPQHF TRBJ1-5 TRBV12-3/TRBV12-4 NA many
TGTGCCAGCAGCTTAATCTCTATTGAGCAGTTCTTC CASSLISIEQFF TRBJ2-1 TRBV7-2 NA many
TGTGCCATGGGACAGGGGGATCCCCACAGAGATACGCAGTATTTT CAMGQGDPHRDTQYF TRBJ2-3 TRBV10-3 TRBD1 many
TGTGCCAGCAGCTTAGTTGGGGGTACGCAGTATTTT CASSLVGGTQYF TRBJ2-3 TRBV11-2 NA many
TGTGCCAGCAGTTACTCGACGGGGGAATGGGGGGCCGGGGAGCTGTTTTTT CASSYSTGEWGAGELFF TRBJ2-2 TRBV6-2/TRBV6-3 NA many
TGCAGTGCTAGATTAACAGGGGCCGGATTGGGTTTCACAGATACGCAGTATTTT CSARLTGAGLGFTDTQYF TRBJ2-3 TRBV20-1 TRBD1 many
TGTGCCAGCAGCCAAAAGGGACTGCCAAATTCACCCCTCCACTTT CASSQKGLPNSPLHF TRBJ1-6 TRBV3-1 NA many